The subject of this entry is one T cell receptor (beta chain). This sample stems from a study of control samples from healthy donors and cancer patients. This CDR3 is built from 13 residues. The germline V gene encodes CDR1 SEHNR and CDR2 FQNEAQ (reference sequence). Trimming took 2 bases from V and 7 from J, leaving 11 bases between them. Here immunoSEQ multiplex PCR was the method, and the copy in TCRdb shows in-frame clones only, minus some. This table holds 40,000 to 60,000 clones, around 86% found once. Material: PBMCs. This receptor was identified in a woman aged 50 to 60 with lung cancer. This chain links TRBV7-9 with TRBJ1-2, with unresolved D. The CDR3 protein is CASSLIGGSGYTF. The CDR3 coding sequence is TGTGCCAGCAGCTTAATCGGAGGTAGTGGCTACACCTTC.